A single sample gave rise to the 8 T cell receptor beta chains below, sequenced in a study of regulatory T cells in long-lasting Graves disease. In building TCR beta libraries, iRepertoire HTBI primers were used together with Arm-PCR of CDR3 regions. TCRdb fed the multiplex PCR reads into MiXCR, producing one record per CDR3 protein. The sample shows 300,000 to 400,000 distinct CDR3 sequences, 16% of them seen only once. Regarding time point: newly diagnosed GD, antithyroid drugs for less than 3 months. PBMCs were the source of the RNA used for TCR sequencing. These records were also assigned to another study, of T cells in Graves' hyperthyroidism and ophthalmopathy.

The sequencing used peripheral blood mononuclear cells (PBMCs), collected at new diagnosis, from a patient treated with antithyroid drugs. These receptors were collected from a man aged 40-49 years with Graves disease.

The sample holds many counts of this clonotype. The chain links TRBV28 to TRBJ2-2; D is undetermined. Trimming left V 1 base short and J 2 bases short, with 11 bases between. Germline V CDR1 and CDR2: MDHEN, SYDVKM. The CDR3 contains 16 residues. This chain's CDR3 is CASSLSQSRNTGELFF. As DNA, the CDR3 is TGTGCCAGCAGTTTATCTCAGAGCAGAAACACCGGGGAGCTGTTTTTT.

This clonotype came up a few times. The chain couples TRBV20-1 to TRBJ2-3; D perhaps matches TRBD2 (7 bases). Germline CDR1 reads DFQATT; CDR2 reads SNEGSKA (reference sequence). The CDR3 contains 14 residues. Trimming took off 3 bases at V and 5 bases at J, with 15 bases between the two ends. The CDR3 sequence is CSASLRGAGDTQYF. The CDR3 DNA follows: TGCAGTGCTAGTCTCCGGGGGGCGGGAGATACGCAGTATTTT.

This clonotype was counted many times. This chain connects TRBV11-1 to TRBJ2-1; the D gene is possibly TRBD2 (6 bases). The CDR3 loop spans 15 amino acids. The V and J ends lost 9 bases and 0 bases respectively, with 15 bases between them. From germline, CDR1 is SGHAT and CDR2 FQDESV (reference sequence). The CDR3 nucleotides are TGTGCCAGTCGGGCGGGGAGTTTCTCCTACAATGAGCAGTTCTTC. The encoded protein is CASRAGSFSYNEQFF.

This clonotype was recorded many times. The chain couples TRBV2 to TRBJ2-3; unclear D gene. This CDR3 is 12 amino acids long. Germline CDR1 is SNHLY and CDR2 is FYNNEI. With 8 bases removed from V and 4 bases from J, the gap between germline ends came to 10 bases. CDR3 bases: TGTGCCAGCGCGGAACCGCCAGATACGCAGTATTTT. This translates into CASAEPPDTQYF.

This clonotype was found a few times. The V call is TRBV2, the J call TRBJ1-2; D remains ambiguous. Germline lookup yields CDR1 SNHLY and CDR2 FYNNEI. There are 12 residues in the CDR3. Trimming left V 3 bases short and J 7 bases short, with 9 bases between. The CDR3 nucleotides read TGTGCCAGCAGTGACCACCACGTTGGCTACACCTTC. It yields the protein CASSDHHVGYTF.

In this sample, this clonotype turned up many times. The CDR3 is CASSLSETGSAFF. The CDR3 bases are TGTGCCAGCAGTTTATCGGAAACAGGGTCGGCTTTCTTT. This rearrangement joins TRBV27 to TRBJ1-1; perhaps TRBD1 as D (6 bases). The CDR3 is made up of 13 amino acids. Deletions cut 0 bases from V and 11 bases from J, with 13 bases between. Looked up from germline, CDR1 is MNHEY and CDR2 is SMNVEV (reference sequence).

In this sample, this clonotype turned up many times. CDR3 sequence (DNA): TGTGCCAGCAGTTCGGCGGTGGGGGGGCGAAGTGAGCAGTTCTTC. It specifies CASSSAVGGRSEQFF. The chain links TRBV7-8 to TRBJ2-1; the D gene is possibly TRBD2 (7 bases). This CDR3 has 15 residues. Germline CDR1 is SGHVS and CDR2 is FQNEAQ. V dropped 6 bases and J dropped 9 bases, with 21 bases sitting between them.

This clonotype was recorded many times. The CDR3 coding sequence is TGCGCCAGCAGCTTGGATGTCGGCCAACGGGGTTTCTTT. Translating it yields CASSLDVGQRGFF. The V and J genes are TRBV5-1 and TRBJ1-1; no clear D gene. This CDR3 is 13 amino acids long. In germline, CDR1 is SGHRS, CDR2 YFSETQ. Trimming took 0 bases from V and 13 from J, leaving 16 bases between them.